These 2 T cell receptor beta chains were all obtained from the same sample, sequenced in a study of T cells expressing NK-cell markers (dated by TCRdb to 2018 to 2020). Libraries were built with 5' RACE. Sequencing was carried out with an Illumina HiSeq 2000. TCRdb reprocessed the reads and provides one entry for every CDR3 protein sequence; no DNA is given. The record for this sample contains 5,000 to 6,500 distinct CDR3 sequences. The ten largest clones take up about 55% of the sample. The sequenced sample consisted of blood T cells: a sorted CD56 or NKG2C T cell subset, CD4+ or CD8+ T cells, or bulk PBMC T cells (not recorded which). Receptors were obtained from a man aged 18-30 years in good health. Donor details come from another sample of the same person, matched by shared clones.

The rearrangement joins TRBV9 to TRBJ2-7; TCRdb returns TRBD2, unconfirmable since there is no DNA. In germline, CDR1 is SGDLS, CDR2 YYNGEE. The CDR3 extends over 15 amino acids. The CDR3 protein is CASSAVAGGGYEQYF.

The chain is built from TRBV18 and TRBJ2-1; TCRdb designates TRBD2, a call that cannot be tested without DNA. The CDR3 has 15 amino acids. Germline V gene lookup returns CDR1 KGHSH and CDR2 LQKENI. The CDR3 is CASSPPSGLAGQQFF.